These 16 T cell receptor beta chains were sequenced from one sample in a study of blood T cell repertoires in COVID-19. This table comes from immunoSEQ multiplex PCR, and its TCRdb copy is limited to in-frame clones, with some not included. The table shows 110,000 or so clones, with around 84% occurring only once. Sequencing used peripheral blood. These receptors were taken from a man between 35 and 55 years old with acute or convalescent COVID-19.

This chain joins TRBV18 and TRBJ2-1, with D possibly matching TRBD1 (6 bases). V was trimmed by 3 bases and J by 0 bases, leaving 12 bases between them. CDR3 size: 16 residues. Germline V lookup: CDR1 KGHSH, CDR2 LQKENI. The CDR3 region is CASSPRDTVSYNEQFF. The CDR3 DNA reads as TGTGCCAGCTCACCCCGGGACACCGTCTCCTACAATGAGCAGTTCTTC.

The rearrangement links TRBV6-1 to TRBJ2-1; D uncertain. Germline CDR1 MNHNS, CDR2 SASEGT. V was pared by 2 bases and J by 2 bases, with 10 bases between. CDR3 length equals 15 residues. DNA for the CDR3: TGTGCCAGCAGTGAACAGCCGGGTCCCTACAATGAGCAGTTCTTC. Amino acid sequence: CASSEQPGPYNEQFF.

This rearrangement joins TRBV7-8 to TRBJ2-3; 9 bases agree with TRBD2. The CDR3 runs 16 residues. V trimming: 5 bases; J trimming: 3 bases; junction bases outside the gene matches: 9. CDR1 SGHVS and CDR2 FQNEAQ come from the germline V gene. Here the CDR3 reads CASSPGGGGATDTQYF. The CDR3 region has the DNA TGTGCCAGCAGCCCTGGGGGCGGGGGGGCAACAGATACGCAGTATTTT. Complete variable domain (other parts from reference TRBV7-8 and TRBJ2-3): GAGVSQSPRYKVAKRGQDVALRCDPISGHVSLFWYQQALGQGPEFLTYFQNEAQLDKSGLPSDRFFAERPEGSVSTLKIQRTQQEDSAVYLCASSPGGGGATDTQYFGPGTRLTVL.

The V and J genes are TRBV4-1 and TRBJ1-1; TRBD1 agrees at 10 bases. After removal of 8 bases from V and 1 base from J, the junction contained 19 bases not matched to a gene. This CDR3 is built from 19 residues. Germline values: CDR1 MGHRA, CDR2 YSYEKL. The chain's CDR3 is CASRYLDLPGTGENTEAFF. The CDR3 DNA reads TGCGCCAGCCGCTATTTAGACCTGCCAGGGACAGGGGAGAACACTGAAGCTTTCTTT.

V usage is TRBV4-3 and J usage is TRBJ2-7; D might be TRBD1 (5 bases). The germline V gene has CDR1 LGHNA and CDR2 YSLEER. The V end lost 0 bases, the J end lost 1 base, and 10 bases lay between the germline ends. This CDR3 comprises 15 residues. DNA of the CDR3: TGCGCCAGCAGCCAAGAAACCGACAGTTCCTACGAGCAGTACTTC. This sequence encodes CASSQETDSSYEQYF.

The chain has TRBV5-6 and TRBJ1-2; 8 nucleotides line up with TRBD1. With V trimmed by 7 bases and J by 3 bases, 8 bases remained unmatched. The CDR3 spans 14 residues. Germline lookup yields CDR1 SGHDT and CDR2 YYEEEE. CDR3 sequence reads: CASRMTGDDYGYTF. The CDR3 DNA reads TGTGCCAGCCGGATGACAGGGGACGACTATGGCTACACCTTC.

The chain carries TRBV5-1 and TRBJ1-6, with D unclear. Trimming stripped 0 bases from V and 8 bases from J, with 9 bases between. The germline CDR1 and CDR2 sequences are SGHRS and YFSETQ. CDR3 length: 14 amino acids. The CDR3 bases are TGCGCCAGCAGCTTGGCCGTCAGATATTCACCCCTCCACTTT. This codes for CASSLAVRYSPLHF.

The chain joins TRBV6-5 to TRBJ1-1; D is unclear. This CDR3 is 14 amino acids long. The germline CDR1 and CDR2 sequences are MNHEY and SVGAGI. Trimming left V 0 bases short and J 0 bases short, with 5 bases between. The CDR3 reads CASSYSLMNTEAFF. In DNA form, the CDR3 reads TGTGCCAGCAGTTACTCGCTAATGAACACTGAAGCTTTCTTT.

J is TRBJ2-2 and V is TRBV6-5; TRBD1 aligns across 7 bases. Germline loops: CDR1 MNHEY, CDR2 SVGAGI. This CDR3 has 16 amino acids. Losses at the gene ends were 2 bases for V and 5 bases for J; bases not matched to a gene: 8. CDR3 residues: CASSYQGQYSTGELFF. In DNA, the CDR3 is TGTGCCAGCAGTTACCAGGGACAGTACTCAACCGGGGAGCTGTTTTTT.

The chain links TRBV5-6 to TRBJ2-7; D perhaps matches TRBD1 (6 bases). The CDR3 is 14 amino acids. Germline values: CDR1 SGHDT, CDR2 YYEEEE. V was shortened by 1 base and J by 3 bases, with 11 bases between the two germline ends. In DNA, the CDR3 is TGTGCCAGCAGCTTGACAGGGATTGACTACGAGCAGTACTTC. Translation: CASSLTGIDYEQYF.

This sequence joins TRBV24-1 and TRBJ1-2; 7 bases match TRBD1. In germline, CDR1 is KGHDR, CDR2 SFDVKD. The CDR3 spans 18 residues. The junction had 18 bases not matched to a gene; V was cut back by 4 bases and J by 5 bases. As DNA, the CDR3 is TGTGCCACCAGTGAATCATCGTCGAGAACAACAGGGGTGTATGGCTACACCTTC. Translated: CATSESSSRTTGVYGYTF.

This chain links TRBV10-3 with TRBJ2-2; no reliable D call. CDR1 ENHRY and CDR2 SYGVKD come from the germline V gene. V lost 0 bases, J lost 0 bases, and 11 bases lay in between. CDR3 size: 17 residues. The CDR3 spells CAISESTQRTNTGELFF. CDR3 nucleotide sequence: TGTGCCATCAGTGAGTCGACTCAGCGCACGAACACCGGGGAGCTGTTTTTT.

The CDR3 spells CASSILEGARTEAFF. CDR3 sequence (DNA): TGTGCCAGTAGTATTTTGGAAGGGGCCCGCACTGAAGCTTTCTTT. The J gene is TRBJ1-1, the V gene TRBV19, with a possible D match to TRBD1 (5 bases). V was trimmed by 3 bases and J by 4 bases, leaving 15 bases between them. The CDR3 runs to 15 residues. Germline V lookup: CDR1 LNHDA, CDR2 SQIVND (reference sequence).

J is TRBJ1-1 and V is TRBV19; D is possibly TRBD1 (6 bases). V lost 6 bases to trimming and J lost 3 bases, with 20 bases between them. CDR1 is LNHDA, CDR2 SQIVND, per germline (reference sequence). This CDR3 has 16 amino acids. CDR3 protein: CASRRGGGTSDTEAFF. CDR3 nucleotide sequence: TGTGCCAGTAGGAGAGGGGGGGGCACGTCGGACACTGAAGCTTTCTTT.

This clone was recorded a few times. The rearrangement uses TRBV5-1 and TRBJ2-1, with D possibly being TRBD1 (6 bases). Germline CDR1 reads SGHRS; CDR2 reads YFSETQ. The CDR3 runs 16 residues. V was cut by 1 base and J by 0 bases, with 11 bases left in between. The CDR3 DNA reads TGCGCCAGCAGCTTGATCGGACAGAGCTCCTACAATGAGCAGTTCTTC. Its protein product is CASSLIGQSSYNEQFF.

This chain joins TRBV4-1 and TRBJ1-2; the D is unclear. Trimming stripped 0 bases from V and 2 bases from J, with 13 bases between. The CDR3 contains 16 residues. Per the germline V gene, CDR1 is MGHRA and CDR2 is YSYEKL. This CDR3 is CASSQERGIGNYGYTF. The DNA of the CDR3 is TGCGCCAGCAGCCAAGAGAGAGGAATAGGCAACTATGGCTACACCTTC.